The sequence of this TCR beta chain was determined in a study of human T cells and chemical hapten exposure. Study at large: Diagnoses of alopecia areata, totalis or universalis occurred in mostly female patients. The variation in per-sample TCR yields arose mainly from small differences in pooled library volumes.

The time point here: patch test 3, about 24 weeks after DPC sensitization. Regarding treatment: therapeutic diphenylcyclopropenone sensitization with weekly scalp DPC. TCRdb passed the RACE reads through MiXCR, listing each CDR3 protein once. The sample lists just under 65,000 distinct CDR3 sequences, approximately 10% seen once, with roughly 2.3% in the top ten. The table lists this clonotype with many counts. The CDR3 runs to 14 residues. The germline gives CDR1 MNHNS, CDR2 SASEGT. Trimming removed 3 bases at V and 0 bases at J, with 8 bases between. The clonotype originates from a woman in her 30s with alopecia areata. Some clones in this sample may be carry-over from other donors' samples. The V gene is TRBV6-1, the J gene TRBJ1-1, with D maybe TRBD1 (5 bases). Sample: whole blood, taken in connection with sensitization to the hapten diphenylcyclopropenone (DPC). CDR3 region: CASSERGLNTEAFF. CDR3 DNA sequence: TGTGCCAGCAGTGAGAGGGGATTGAACACTGAAGCTTTCTTT.